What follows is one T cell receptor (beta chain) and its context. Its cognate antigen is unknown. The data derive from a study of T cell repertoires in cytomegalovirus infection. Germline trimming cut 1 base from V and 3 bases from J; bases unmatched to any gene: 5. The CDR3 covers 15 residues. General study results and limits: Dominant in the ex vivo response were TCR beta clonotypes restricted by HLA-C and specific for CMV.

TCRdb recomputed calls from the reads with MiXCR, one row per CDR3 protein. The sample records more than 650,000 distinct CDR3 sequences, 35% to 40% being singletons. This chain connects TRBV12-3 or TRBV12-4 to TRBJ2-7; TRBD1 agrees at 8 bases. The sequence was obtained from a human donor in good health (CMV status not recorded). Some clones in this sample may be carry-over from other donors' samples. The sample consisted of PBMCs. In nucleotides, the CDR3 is TGTGCCAGCAGTTTAGGCCAGGGGGCGAACTACGAGCAGTACTTC. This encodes CASSLGQGANYEQYF.